The clone carrying this TCR beta chain has at least ten counts. The antigen remains unidentified. Findings and caveats of the study: Tumor memory CD4+ T cell TCR gene usage was found to cluster with blood and lymph node memory CD4+ cells and with lymph node naive CD4+ cells.

Cells sorted as Tregs were CD4+, CD25+ and CD127-/low. CDR3 length equals 14 residues. Per the germline V gene, CDR1 is MNHNS and CDR2 is SASEGT. Between the trimmed V and J ends, which lost 6 bases and 1 base, there was a span of 12 bases. TCRdb redid the calling of the 5' RACE reads with MiXCR, one entry per CDR3 protein. The sample consists of 50,000 to 60,000 distinct CDR3 sequences, less than 25% of them appearing once. Sequencing was carried out using tumor-infiltrating Tregs sorted from the breast tumor. This receptor was identified in a female donor with breast cancer. The rearrangement joins TRBV6-1 to TRBJ1-1, with a possible D match to TRBD1 (6 bases). The CDR3 DNA follows: TGTGCCAGCAGCGCCCGGGACAAGAACACTGAAGCTTTCTTT. Its protein product is CASSARDKNTEAFF.